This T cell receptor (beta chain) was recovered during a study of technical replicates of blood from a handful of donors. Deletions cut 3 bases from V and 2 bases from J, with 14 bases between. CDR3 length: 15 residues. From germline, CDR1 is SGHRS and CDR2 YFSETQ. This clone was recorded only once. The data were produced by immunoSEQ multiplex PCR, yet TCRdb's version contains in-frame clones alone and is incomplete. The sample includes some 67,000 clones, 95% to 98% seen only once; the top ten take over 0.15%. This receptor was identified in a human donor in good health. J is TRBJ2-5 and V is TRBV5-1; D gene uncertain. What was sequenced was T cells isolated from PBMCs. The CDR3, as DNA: TGCGCCAGCAGCTACTTCCTTGCACGTCAAGAGACCCAGTACTTC. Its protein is CASSYFLARQETQYF.